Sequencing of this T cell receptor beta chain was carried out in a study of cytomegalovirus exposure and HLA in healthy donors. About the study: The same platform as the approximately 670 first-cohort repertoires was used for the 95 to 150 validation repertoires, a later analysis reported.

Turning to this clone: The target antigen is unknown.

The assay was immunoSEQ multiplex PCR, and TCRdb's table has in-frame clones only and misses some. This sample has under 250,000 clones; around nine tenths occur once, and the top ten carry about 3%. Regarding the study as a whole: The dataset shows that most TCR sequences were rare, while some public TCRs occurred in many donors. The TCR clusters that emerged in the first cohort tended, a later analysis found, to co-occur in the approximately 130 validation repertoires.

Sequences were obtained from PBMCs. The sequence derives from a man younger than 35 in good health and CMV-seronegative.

The DNA of the CDR3 is TGTGCCAGCCGACAGACAAATCAGCCCCAGCATTTT. This translates into CASRQTNQPQHF. This chain connects TRBV6-1 to TRBJ1-5; D possibly corresponds to TRBD1 (5 bases). The CDR3 runs to 12 residues. Trimming removed 8 bases from V and 4 bases from J, with 9 bases in between. In germline, CDR1 is MNHNS, CDR2 SASEGT.